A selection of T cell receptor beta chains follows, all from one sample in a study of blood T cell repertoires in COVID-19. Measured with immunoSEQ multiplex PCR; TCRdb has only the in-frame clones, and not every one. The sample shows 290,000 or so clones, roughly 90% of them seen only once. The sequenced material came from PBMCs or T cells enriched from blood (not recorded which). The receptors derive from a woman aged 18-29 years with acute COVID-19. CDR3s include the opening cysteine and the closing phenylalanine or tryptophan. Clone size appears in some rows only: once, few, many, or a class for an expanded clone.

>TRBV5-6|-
CASTRRGGELFF
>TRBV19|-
CASSMESGTGELFF
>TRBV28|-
CASSWDLAGETDTQYF
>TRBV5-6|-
CASSSDYSGRARTGELFF
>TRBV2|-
CASGARGQGEWSNSPLHF
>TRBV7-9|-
CASSARDRSLFF
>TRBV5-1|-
CASSLVLRGNPNYGYTF
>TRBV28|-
CASRERTRFPYEQYF
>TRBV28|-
CASSFRGSYEQYF
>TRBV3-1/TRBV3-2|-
CASSPQGETEAFF
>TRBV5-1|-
CASSWPGQGRNEQFF
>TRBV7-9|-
CASSSSNTDTEAFF
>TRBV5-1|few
CASSLALTSGIYEQYF
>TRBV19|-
CASSIGLAGYTDTQYF
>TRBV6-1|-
CASSEAQRDRYYEQYF
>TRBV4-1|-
CASSQDQAGQPQHF
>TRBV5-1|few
CASSLGRAYNEQFF
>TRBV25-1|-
CASSPLGGNTIYF
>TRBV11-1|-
CASSLKQGARETQYF
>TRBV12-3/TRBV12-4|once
CASSLGFGGEAFF
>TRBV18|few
CASSPGVQETQYF
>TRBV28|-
CASSLGGYGANYGYTF